This T cell receptor beta chain was observed in a study of CD8+ T cells in alopecia areata. Study in general: Twice daily, treated patients received 5 to 10 mg of oral tofacitinib.

The treatment here: oral pan-JAK inhibitor, 5-10 mg twice daily. RNA extraction and reverse transcription yielded cDNA as sequencing template. TCRdb keeps only in-frame clones here, not all; method: immunoSEQ multiplex PCR. The sample consists of around 200,000 clones, 64% of them appearing once. The V and J ends lost 5 bases and 3 bases respectively, with 11 bases between them. CDR1 is SQVTM, CDR2 ANQGSEA, per germline. The CDR3 covers 14 residues. Sequences were derived from CD4+ T cells sorted from blood, sampled at week 4, from a patient treated with tofacitinib. The chain carries TRBV29-1 and TRBJ2-6, with a tentative D call TRBD1 (6 bases). The TCR sequence derives from a human donor with alopecia areata. The CDR3 loop reads CSVSQGFGANVLTF. The CDR3 coding sequence is TGCAGCGTTAGTCAGGGGTTTGGGGCCAACGTCCTGACTTTC.